This is a list of T cell receptor beta chains from one sample in a study of radiotherapy plus CTLA-4 blockade in lung cancer. Data came from immunoSEQ multiplex PCR; TCRdb stores just in-frame clones and leaves some out. The sample holds about 32,000 clones, about four fifths seen once. The source was peripheral blood, collected from a patient treated with radiotherapy plus ipilimumab. The receptors were sampled from a human donor with non-small cell lung cancer that progressed on radiotherapy plus ipilimumab. Both conserved end residues are part of each CDR3. The order of the fields is CDR3 DNA, CDR3 protein, clone size, D gene, J gene, V gene. D genes are given only for firm matches. The size of a clone is reported for some rows only, either as once, few or many, or as a class for expanded clones.

CDR3nt: TGTGCCAGCAGTTTATCGAGAGGGACCAATACTAATGAGCAGTTCTTC
CDR3aa: CASSLSRGTNTNEQFF
abundance: .
d_gene: .
j_gene: TRBJ2-1
v_gene: TRBV27

CDR3nt: TGTGCCAGCAGTGAGGGCAGCTTCTCTGGAAACACCATATATTTT
CDR3aa: CASSEGSFSGNTIYF
abundance: .
d_gene: .
j_gene: TRBJ1-3
v_gene: TRBV6-1

CDR3nt: TGTGCCAGCAGTTATACAGGGAACTACGAGCAGTACTTC
CDR3aa: CASSYTGNYEQYF
abundance: once
d_gene: .
j_gene: TRBJ2-7
v_gene: TRBV6-5

CDR3nt: TGCGCCAGCAGCCTTTTCCACGGCACAGATACGCAGTATTTT
CDR3aa: CASSLFHGTDTQYF
abundance: .
d_gene: .
j_gene: TRBJ2-3
v_gene: TRBV4-1

CDR3nt: TGTGCCAGCAGTTTAGCGGGACCAAGCACAGATACGCAGTATTTT
CDR3aa: CASSLAGPSTDTQYF
abundance: .
d_gene: .
j_gene: TRBJ2-3
v_gene: TRBV28

CDR3nt: TGTGCCAGTAGTTTTACAGGGGGGAACAATCAGCCCCAGCATTTT
CDR3aa: CASSFTGGNNQPQHF
abundance: .
d_gene: TRBD1
j_gene: TRBJ1-5
v_gene: TRBV19

CDR3nt: TGTGCCAGCAGCTTAGATGGGACCTCGAGCGGGAGGAACAATGAGCAGTTCTTC
CDR3aa: CASSLDGTSSGRNNEQFF
abundance: .
d_gene: TRBD2
j_gene: TRBJ2-1
v_gene: TRBV11-3

CDR3nt: TGTGCCAGCAGTCTCCCGACGGGGGCGAACACCGGGGAGCTGTTTTTT
CDR3aa: CASSLPTGANTGELFF
abundance: .
d_gene: .
j_gene: TRBJ2-2
v_gene: TRBV6-6

CDR3nt: TGTGCCAGCAGCGTCGATCAGTTGAGTACCAATGAGCAGTTCTTC
CDR3aa: CASSVDQLSTNEQFF
abundance: once
d_gene: .
j_gene: TRBJ2-1
v_gene: TRBV7-6

CDR3nt: TGTGCCAGCAGCTTAAGTTCTGGGGACAGGGGGTCTGGCTACACCTTC
CDR3aa: CASSLSSGDRGSGYTF
abundance: .
d_gene: TRBD1
j_gene: TRBJ1-2
v_gene: TRBV7-3

CDR3nt: TGTGCCAGCAGCTTAGCAGGACAGCCCCAGCATTTT
CDR3aa: CASSLAGQPQHF
abundance: medium-sized
d_gene: .
j_gene: TRBJ1-5
v_gene: TRBV7-9

CDR3nt: TGTGCCTGGACCAGGGGGGTCAGGGATGAGCAGTTCTTC
CDR3aa: CAWTRGVRDEQFF
abundance: .
d_gene: .
j_gene: TRBJ2-1
v_gene: TRBV30

CDR3nt: TGTGCCACCAGCAGATTACCGCCGGGACAGGGACGGGAGACCCAGTACTTC
CDR3aa: CATSRLPPGQGRETQYF
abundance: .
d_gene: TRBD1
j_gene: TRBJ2-5
v_gene: TRBV15

CDR3nt: TGTGCCAGTAGTATAGATCAAAGGAGCCCGACGGCTGGCTACACCTTC
CDR3aa: CASSIDQRSPTAGYTF
abundance: .
d_gene: .
j_gene: TRBJ1-2
v_gene: TRBV19

CDR3nt: TGTGCCACCAGCAGAGATAAGGTGGAGAACACTGAAGCTTTCTTT
CDR3aa: CATSRDKVENTEAFF
abundance: .
d_gene: .
j_gene: TRBJ1-1
v_gene: TRBV15

CDR3nt: TGCAGCGTTGACAGGGGGAGCACTGAAGCTTTCTTT
CDR3aa: CSVDRGSTEAFF
abundance: .
d_gene: TRBD1
j_gene: TRBJ1-1
v_gene: TRBV29-1

CDR3nt: TGTGCCAGCAGCCGCCTTCGGGCCGACAATTCACCCCTCCACTTT
CDR3aa: CASSRLRADNSPLHF
abundance: .
d_gene: .
j_gene: TRBJ1-6
v_gene: TRBV7-2

CDR3nt: TGTGCCAGCACCTCTTGGGGGAGGGTAGCTGAAGCTTTCTTT
CDR3aa: CASTSWGRVAEAFF
abundance: .
d_gene: .
j_gene: TRBJ1-1
v_gene: TRBV21-1